These 16 T cell receptor beta chains were sequenced from one sample in a study of early T cells in non-severe SARS-CoV-2 infection. TCRdb re-derived calls from the 5' RACE reads in MiXCR, one entry per CDR3 protein. The sample yields about 99,000 distinct CDR3 sequences, roughly 17% seen once. The source material was whole blood. These receptors all come from an adult who was a healthcare worker with PCR-confirmed SARS-CoV-2 infection or an uninfected control (not recorded which).

V gene TRBV5-1 combines with J gene TRBJ1-3, with D unresolved. Germline CDR1 is SGHRS and CDR2 is YFSETQ. The V gene lost 5 bases and the J gene lost 0 bases, with 6 bases spanning the gap. This CDR3 contains 13 residues. CDR3 nucleotide sequence: TGCGCCAGCAGTACAGACTCTGGAAACACCATATATTTT. As protein: CASSTDSGNTIYF. Using reference TRBV5-1 and TRBJ1-3 for the parts outside the CDR3, the full variable domain is KAGVTQTPRYLIKTRGQQVTLSCSPISGHRSVSWYQQTPGQGLQFLFEYFSETQRNKGNFPGRFSGRQFSNSRSEMNVSTLELGDSALYLCASSTDSGNTIYFGEGSWLTVV.

This clonotype was recorded a few times. V and J are TRBV10-2 and TRBJ1-3, with unresolved D. The germline V and J ends were trimmed by 0 bases and 0 bases, with 6 bases remaining between them. The CDR3 is 15 amino acids. Germline CDR1 reads WSHSY; CDR2 reads SAAADI. The CDR3 sequence: CASSESVDSGNTIYF. The DNA for the CDR3 is TGCGCCAGCAGTGAGTCGGTAGACTCTGGAAACACCATATATTTT.

This clonotype turned up a few times. The chain employs TRBV12-3 or TRBV12-4 and TRBJ2-2; 15 bases fit TRBD2. The trim removed 4 bases at V and 6 bases at J, leaving 0 bases unmatched. CDR3 size: 15 residues. The chain's CDR3 is CASSWTSGRAGELFF. CDR3 coding DNA: TGTGCCAGCAGTTGGACTAGCGGGAGGGCCGGGGAGCTGTTTTTT.

This clonotype has a handful of counts. J is TRBJ1-1 and V is TRBV6-2 or TRBV6-3; D call uncertain. Between the trimmed V and J ends, which lost 5 bases and 1 base, there was a span of 11 bases. This CDR3 has 14 residues. The germline gives CDR1 MNHEY, CDR2 SVGEGT. The CDR3 nucleotides are TGTGCCAGCAGTCGACGGATGAGGAACACTGAAGCTTTCTTT. It yields the protein CASSRRMRNTEAFF.

This chain links TRBV6-2 or TRBV6-3 with TRBJ2-7; tentatively, D is TRBD1 or TRBD2 (5 bases each). This CDR3 region has 14 residues. V lost 2 bases and J lost 2, with 10 bases in between. CDR1 MNHEY and CDR2 SVGEGT come from the germline V gene. The CDR3 sequence is CASSYPRGPYEQYF. CDR3 in DNA: TGTGCCAGCAGTTACCCCCGGGGACCCTACGAGCAGTACTTC.

This clonotype came up many times. The chain uses TRBV5-6 and TRBJ2-7; D not resolved. Per germline, CDR1 SGHDT and CDR2 YYEEEE. This CDR3 has 16 residues. Trimming stripped 1 base from V and 2 bases from J, with 16 bases between. CDR3 nucleotides: TGTGCCAGCAGCTTGAGAAGTAACGGTCGCCCCTACGAGCAGTACTTC. Translated: CASSLRSNGRPYEQYF.

The chain couples TRBV14 to TRBJ1-2; possibly TRBD1 for D (6 bases). Trimming cost V 5 bases and J 7 bases, with 32 bases left between them. Germline V gene lookup returns CDR1 SGHDN and CDR2 FVKESK. The CDR3 is 19 residues long. The CDR3 here is CASSKTPLFVRGRKAGYTF. The DNA of the CDR3 is TGTGCCAGCAGCAAGACCCCTTTATTTGTCCGGGGGCGCAAGGCTGGCTACACCTTC.

The chain combines TRBV2 with TRBJ2-7; D not resolved. Trimming cost V 4 bases and J 2 bases, with 6 bases left between them. Per germline, CDR1 SNHLY and CDR2 FYNNEI. The CDR3 runs to 12 residues. CDR3 protein: CASSVRTYEQYF. The DNA for the CDR3 is TGTGCCAGCAGTGTTCGGACCTACGAGCAGTACTTC.

This clonotype was seen a few times. V and J are TRBV4-1 and TRBJ2-2; D possibly matches TRBD1 or TRBD2 (5 bases each). The CDR3 is made up of 14 amino acids. The V gene lost 4 bases and the J gene lost 0 bases, with 6 bases spanning the gap. From germline, CDR1 is MGHRA and CDR2 YSYEKL. CDR3 sequence (DNA): TGCGCCAGCAGCCGGGGGACGAACACCGGGGAGCTGTTTTTT. It specifies CASSRGTNTGELFF.

This clonotype has a handful of counts. This chain connects TRBV10-3 to TRBJ2-3; D might be TRBD2 (7 bases). The CDR3 extends over 15 amino acids. V lost 0 bases and J 6 bases, leaving 13 bases between the germline ends. CDR1 and CDR2 from the germline V gene are ENHRY and SYGVKD. In DNA form, the CDR3 reads TGTGCCATCAGTGAGTCGAGGGGGGGCCTGGATACGCAGTATTTT. It yields the protein CAISESRGGLDTQYF.

This chain connects TRBV29-1 to TRBJ2-2, with a possible D match to TRBD2 (5 bases). Trimming stripped 0 bases from V and 1 base from J, with 12 bases between. The CDR3 contains 16 residues. Germline CDR1 is SQVTM and CDR2 is ANQGSEA. CDR3 loop: CSVEEDSAGNTGELFF. Written as DNA, the CDR3 is TGCAGCGTTGAAGAGGACTCGGCAGGGAACACCGGGGAGCTGTTTTTT.

The chain is built from TRBV5-4 and TRBJ2-5, with TRBD1 as a possible D gene (6 bases). The CDR3 runs to 16 residues. Germline V CDR1 and CDR2: SGHNT, YYREEE (reference sequence). Trimming took off 5 bases at V and 5 bases at J, with 22 bases between the two ends. CDR3 bases: TGTGCCAGCAGTTTTTGGGGGACACTGGTGAGGGAGACCCAGTACTTC. Protein: CASSFWGTLVRETQYF. The entire variable domain, with the rest obtained from reference TRBV5-4 and TRBJ2-5, is as follows: ETGVTQSPTHLIKTRGQQVTLRCSSQSGHNTVSWYQQALGQGPQFIFQYYREEENGRGNFPPRFSGLQFPNYSSELNVNALELDDSALYLCASSFWGTLVRETQYFGPGTRLLVL.

In its sample, this clonotype was seen a few times. The gene calls are TRBV19 and TRBJ2-7; 10 bases fit TRBD1. CDR1 LNHDA and CDR2 SQIVND come from the germline V gene (reference sequence). With V trimmed by 6 bases and J by 3 bases, 5 bases remained unmatched. The CDR3 contains 14 residues. DNA for the CDR3: TGTGCCAGTAGCCAGACAGGGGGCTACTACGAGCAGTACTTC. Its translation is CASSQTGGYYEQYF.

CDR3 sequence reads: CASRVAGNNEQFF. The CDR3 DNA reads TGTGCCAGCAGGGTAGCAGGGAACAATGAGCAGTTCTTC. The chain recombines TRBV7-2 with TRBJ2-1; a weak D match, TRBD1 (5 bases). Per germline, CDR1 SGHTA and CDR2 FQGNSA. Trimming cost V 6 bases and J 5 bases, with 11 bases left between them. The CDR3 is 13 amino acids.

This clonotype was observed at least ten times. The chain is built from TRBV12-3 or TRBV12-4 and TRBJ1-3; no clear D. With 0 bases removed from V and 3 bases from J, the gap between germline ends came to 6 bases. The CDR3 has 14 residues. CDR3 protein: CASSLAGLGNTIYF. DNA for the CDR3: TGTGCCAGCAGTTTAGCAGGGCTTGGAAACACCATATATTTT.

Ten or more counts support this clonotype. J is TRBJ2-5 and V is TRBV7-9; tentative D call: TRBD2 (5 bases). The CDR3 sequence is 15 residues long. The germline V gene has CDR1 SEHNR and CDR2 FQNEAQ (reference sequence). V lost 7 bases and J lost 4, with 19 bases in between. CDR3 region: CASTPQGGLGETQYF. Here the CDR3 DNA reads TGTGCCAGCACCCCCCAAGGAGGTCTGGGAGAGACCCAGTACTTC. The full variable domain, in which reference TRBV7-9 and TRBJ2-5 provide the parts outside the CDR3, is DTGVSQNPRHKITKRGQNVTFRCDPISEHNRLYWYRQTLGQGPEFLTYFQNEAQLEKSRLLSDRFSAERPKGSFSTLEIQRTEQGDSAMYLCASTPQGGLGETQYFGPGTRLLVL.